This TCR beta chain was captured in a study of cytomegalovirus exposure and HLA in healthy donors. Overall study context: About 80 million unique TCRs, all from HLA-typed donors, were included in an early release of the data. Regarding the study as a whole: Upon later analysis, TCR association rates were observed to vary by HLA locus, being highest for DRB1 and lowest for HLA-C. Most likely, a cluster of highly shared sequence variants arose as a sequencing artifact.

It was with 60 Vbeta and 13 Jbeta primers that the PCR ran. Libraries were prepared by immunoSEQ multiplex PCR; TCRdb keeps only in-frame clonotypes and omits some of them. The sample totals some 200,000 clones. Worth noting for this clone: Its antigen remains unidentified.

Among the donors, all were healthy bone marrow donors. Material for sequencing was PBMCs. The source of this sequence is a man aged 25-40 years in good health and CMV-seronegative.

CDR3 nucleotide sequence: TGTGCCAGCGAACCGGGACAGGGCTCTAACTATGGCTACACCTTC. Its protein product is CASEPGQGSNYGYTF. The chain carries TRBV2 and TRBJ1-2, with 9 bases identical to TRBD1. Per germline, CDR1 SNHLY and CDR2 FYNNEI. Trimming removed 8 bases from V and 0 bases from J; junction bases left unmatched: 7. This CDR3 has 15 amino acids. The whole variable domain, remainder taken from reference TRBV2 and TRBJ1-2, is EPEVTQTPSHQVTQMGQEVILRCVPISNHLYFYWYRQILGQKVEFLVSFYNNEISEKSEIFDDQFSVERPDGSNFTLKIRSTKLEDSAMYFCASEPGQGSNYGYTFGSGTRLTVV.